The clone carrying this TCR beta chain has ten or more counts. These data come from a study of blood T cells in healthy people across ages. The CDR3 runs to 11 residues. Germline CDR1 SQVTM, CDR2 ANQGSEA. Primed by a sample-barcoded 5' primer and a J-beta primer mix, a second PCR proceeded for about 6 to 11 cycles. TCRdb fed the 5' RACE reads into MiXCR, producing one record per CDR3 protein. Counted here are 920,000 or so distinct CDR3 sequences, 35% to 50% occurring once; the ten biggest clones make up approximately 17%. The material sequenced was blood. The clonotype comes from a woman in her sixties in good health. V gene TRBV29-1 combines with J gene TRBJ2-7; D gene ambiguous. The end of the DNA is better explained by TRBJ2-5, so the J call may be wrong. This CDR3 reads CSVEVLGTQYF. CDR3 bases: TGCAGCGTTGAAGTCTTGGGGACCCAGTACTTC.